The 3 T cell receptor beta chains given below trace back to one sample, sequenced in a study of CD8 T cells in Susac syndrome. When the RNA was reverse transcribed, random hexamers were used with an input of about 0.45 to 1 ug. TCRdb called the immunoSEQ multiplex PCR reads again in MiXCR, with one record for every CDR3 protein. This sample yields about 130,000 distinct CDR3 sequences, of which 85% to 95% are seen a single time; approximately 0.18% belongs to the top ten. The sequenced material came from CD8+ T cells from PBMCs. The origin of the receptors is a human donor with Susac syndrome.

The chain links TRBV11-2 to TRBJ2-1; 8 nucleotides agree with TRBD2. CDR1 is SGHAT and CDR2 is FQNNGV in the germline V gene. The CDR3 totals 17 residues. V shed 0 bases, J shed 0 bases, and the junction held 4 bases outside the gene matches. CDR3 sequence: CASSLDGGRSSYNEQFF. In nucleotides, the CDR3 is TGTGCCAGCAGCTTAGATGGCGGGAGGAGCTCCTACAATGAGCAGTTCTTC.

The DNA of the CDR3 is TGTGCCAGCAGCGCGGACATTGTCGGGGAGCTGTTTTTT. It translates to CASSADIVGELFF. J is TRBJ2-2 and V is TRBV5-4; tentative D call: TRBD1 (5 bases). Germline V gene data show CDR1 as SGHNT and CDR2 as YYREEE (reference sequence). The V end was cut by 4 bases, the J end by 7 bases, with 11 bases between. The CDR3 is made up of 13 amino acids.

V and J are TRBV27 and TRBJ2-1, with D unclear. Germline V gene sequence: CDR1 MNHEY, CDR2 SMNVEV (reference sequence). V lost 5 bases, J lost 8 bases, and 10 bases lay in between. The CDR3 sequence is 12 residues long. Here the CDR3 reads CASSIRADEQFF. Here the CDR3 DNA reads TGTGCCAGCAGTATACGAGCTGATGAGCAGTTCTTC.